This is a list of T cell receptor beta chains from one sample in a study of Ad26.COV2.S vaccination and SARS-CoV-2 variants. The protocol was immunoSEQ multiplex PCR, while the TCRdb copy is restricted to in-frame clones and leaves out a portion. The repertoire includes about 350,000 clones, about 88% of them detected once, and around 6.4% sits in the top ten. Sequencing used peripheral blood, obtained in a trial of Ad26.COV2.S vaccine versus placebo. The origin of the receptors is a person between 18 and 60 years old who received the Ad26.COV2.S COVID-19 vaccine or a placebo. Each CDR3 is given without its conserved first and last residue.

TRBJ1-2 TRBV19 ASSDVGTGDYGYT
TRBJ1-5 TRBV27 ASRARTASNQPQH
TRBJ1-6 TRBV27 ASSFPLGSPLH
TRBJ1-2 TRBV28 ASSSRNYGYT
TRBJ1-1 TRBV19 ASSSQGPMNTEAF
TRBJ2-3 TRBV9 ASSGNQGAWGSTDTQY
TRBJ1-6 TRBV3-1/TRBV3-2 ASSQDLALNLH
TRBJ1-3 TRBV4-3 ASSQVRTGTSYSGNTIY
TRBJ2-5 TRBV19 ASSIEGRGETQY
TRBJ2-7 TRBV7-3 ASSLTSSGTGYEQY
TRBJ2-1 TRBV19 ASKAVNYNEQF
TRBJ1-5 TRBV11-3 ASRLGTPGCNQPQH
TRBJ2-3 TRBV5-4 ASSPQRGGTDTQY
TRBJ2-7 TRBV7-2 ASSFSTEQY
TRBJ1-2 TRBV30 AWRRQGKGYT
TRBJ1-5 TRBV6-5 ASSYDSNQPQH
TRBJ2-3 TRBV18 ASSVWGDTDTQY
TRBJ2-1 TRBV28 ASSRTGGYNEQF
TRBJ2-7 TRBV12-5 ASGQSPGPYEQY
TRBJ1-5 TRBV1 TSSRKISGGELNQPQH
TRBJ2-7 TRBV7-2 ASSPHAAGGLYEQY
TRBJ1-5 TRBV19 ASSIGRQGSYNQPQH
TRBJ1-5 TRBV27 ASSSALRTFSNQPQH
TRBJ2-1 TRBV7-2 ASSPGGPRNEQF
TRBJ2-3 TRBV27 ASSWLAGSFSRSDTQY
TRBJ2-2 TRBV29-1 SARTGTANTGELF
TRBJ1-4 TRBV5-4 ASSPDSRGKLF
TRBJ2-7 TRBV6-5 ASTARQGIEQY
TRBJ2-1 TRBV6-5 ASSTEYPTYNEQF
TRBJ2-2 TRBV5-4 ASSLKGYANTGELF
TRBJ1-5 TRBV6-5 ASSYQGVGNQPQH
TRBJ1-2 TRBV10-3 AISESTLGHPNYGYT
TRBJ1-6 TRBV6-2/TRBV6-3 ASSNTGTANSPLH
TRBJ2-2 TRBV4-1 ASSYGTGLYTGELF
TRBJ2-6 TRBV9 ASSVGPSGNLSLSGANVLT
TRBJ1-6 TRBV4-2 ASSQFSVSPLH
TRBJ2-3 TRBV10-3 AISEAGGGNTQY
TRBJ1-1 TRBV18 ASSPQQNTEAF
TRBJ1-1 TRBV5-6 ASSLSHPTEAF
TRBJ1-6 TRBV30 AWSSGAGGDSPLH
TRBJ1-2 TRBV20-1 SASKGDGYT
TRBJ1-5 TRBV6-5 ASSYRGTQPQH
TRBJ1-3 TRBV5-1 ASSFRPPGQGAAGNTIY
TRBJ1-5 TRBV6-5 ASSKGGGQPQH
TRBJ2-7 TRBV25-1 ASSGLASYEQY
TRBJ2-1 TRBV7-9 ASSSSRDEQF
TRBJ1-6 TRBV20-1 SASKEAGLASPLH
TRBJ1-1 TRBV6-6 ASSPLLPGPGRENTEAF
TRBJ2-3 TRBV11-3 ASSLDLGPSGNTDTQY
TRBJ1-5 TRBV3-1/TRBV3-2 ASSQGPIGSQPQH
TRBJ2-7 TRBV27 ASRRGQSIHEQY